These T cell receptor beta chains were read from a single sample in a study of T cells in Graves' hyperthyroidism and ophthalmopathy. Via MiXCR, TCRdb re-called the multiplex PCR reads, giving one row per CDR3 protein. The data hold roughly 300,000 distinct CDR3 sequences, with over 20% observed a single time. Sequencing was performed on blood. The receptors were gathered from a woman aged 45-59 years with Graves' hyperthyroidism. The CDR3 runs from the conserved cysteine through the conserved F or W. The D gene is left open where the match is weak.

TRBV11-3	.	CASSLRPGNEKLFF
TRBV12-3/TRBV12-4	TRBD1	CASSSRTGANYGYTF
TRBV5-5	.	CASSLALTRDLSGELFF
TRBV15	.	CATKRGGTNTEAFF
TRBV2	TRBD1	CASHTQGAGANVLTF
TRBV5-1	.	CASAKKGQPSSYEQYF
TRBV10-3	TRBD2	CAISAREGTSGAYEQFF
TRBV4-2	.	CASSQEGTRNTEAFF
TRBV10-2	.	CASSHLSEKLFF
TRBV9	.	CASSVGAGTFAYNEQFF
TRBV7-8	TRBD2	CASSLRSLAGGLNHEQYF
TRBV6-1	.	CASSGRQLHRNQPQHF
TRBV4-1	.	CASSQAAGSSYNSPLHF
TRBV6-1	TRBD2	CASGAGGLTQADTQYF
TRBV15	.	CATSRDRGVYEQYF
TRBV5-1	TRBD2	CASSLSGGSDTQYF
TRBV6-7	.	CASSCGTYYGYTF
TRBV7-3	TRBD2	CASSLSGGEDTQYF
TRBV14	TRBD1	CASSQDLGGGREKLFF
TRBV19	.	CASRPVSNQPQHF
TRBV2	TRBD1	CAIGTGREKLFF
TRBV30	.	CAWRAKGTYEQYF
TRBV18	TRBD1	CASSPHWTGAGNTIYF
TRBV6-1	TRBD1	CASSDAGTGVNEQFF
TRBV18	TRBD1	CASSPGTGRGTNEKLFF
TRBV5-5	.	CASSLDRTSAKNIQYF
TRBV12-3/TRBV12-4	.	CASRDWPSGYEQFF
TRBV28	TRBD2	CASSSLIAGTYNEQFF
TRBV30	TRBD2	CAWTRLAFASTDTQYF
TRBV3-1	TRBD1	CASSPPPGQGDYEQYF
TRBV4-1	.	CASSQDAGRVQGYTF
TRBV27	TRBD1	CASGTGSSYNSPLHF
TRBV28	TRBD2	CATVVASGRGEQFF
TRBV30	.	CAWTPLKGPSGGYTF
TRBV3-1	TRBD2	CASSQDPASGTSTDTQYF
TRBV20-1	TRBD1	CSARAGQGGAQAFF
TRBV28	.	CASRASTGWVTGELFF
TRBV20-1	TRBD1	CSAGQGAAYNSPLHF
TRBV2	.	CASSGTGTTEAFF
TRBV7-8	.	CASSQTGLTYEQYF
TRBV30	.	CAWSVGLNQPQHF
TRBV7-6	TRBD1	CASSHRDRVTGELFF
TRBV6-1	TRBD1	CASTGTGRGQPQHF
TRBV6-1	TRBD2	CASSRVSGTGSYNEQFF
TRBV18	.	CASSPGTVNEKLFF
TRBV5-6	TRBD1	CASSRTGGARTEAFF
TRBV12-3/TRBV12-4	.	CASNQQGSGNTIYF
TRBV20-1	TRBD1	CSARGSSRGRDGYTF
TRBV7-3	.	CASSPITLLQGSTEAFF
TRBV5-1	TRBD1	CASSLWDRGIRNTEAFF
TRBV27	.	CASAGGYGTGELFF